This is a list of T cell receptor beta chains from one sample in a study of cytomegalovirus exposure and HLA in healthy donors. The assay was immunoSEQ multiplex PCR, and TCRdb's table has in-frame clones only and misses some. Among about 220,000 clones listed, over 80% were seen once. Source material: PBMCs. The origin of the receptors is a man in his forties in good health and CMV-seropositive. Each CDR3 is given with its conserved first and last residue. D genes are given only for firm matches. A row's size may be missing; if present it is once, few, many or a size class.

J: TRBJ2-1; length: 17; D: TRBD2; V: TRBV6-1; size: NA; CDR3: CASSATGTSGSYNEQFF; DNA: TGTGCCAGCAGTGCCACCGGGACTAGCGGGTCCTACAATGAGCAGTTCTTC
J: TRBJ1-5; length: 17; D: NA; V: TRBV2; size: NA; CDR3: CASSDPPGGASNQPQHF; DNA: TGTGCCAGCAGCGACCCCCCGGGGGGGGCTAGCAATCAGCCCCAGCATTTT
J: TRBJ1-5; length: 13; D: NA; V: TRBV19; size: NA; CDR3: CASSMRGYQPQHF; DNA: TGTGCCAGTAGTATGAGGGGGTATCAGCCCCAGCATTTT
J: TRBJ1-1; length: 13; D: NA; V: TRBV27; size: NA; CDR3: CAAGEEWNTEAFF; DNA: TGTGCCGCTGGGGAGGAATGGAACACTGAAGCTTTCTTT
J: TRBJ1-1; length: 18; D: NA; V: TRBV7-5; size: NA; CDR3: CSRSNRDRGVTIDTEAFF; DNA: TGTTCCAGAAGCAACCGGGACAGGGGAGTCACGATTGACACTGAAGCTTTCTTT
J: TRBJ2-3; length: 14; D: TRBD2; V: TRBV29-1; size: NA; CDR3: CSVGLATSTDTQYF; DNA: TGCAGCGTCGGACTAGCGACTAGCACAGATACGCAGTATTTT
J: TRBJ1-2; length: 14; D: NA; V: TRBV18; size: NA; CDR3: CASSPQSLSISYTF; DNA: TGTGCCAGCTCACCACAGTCCCTATCTATTAGCTACACCTTC
J: TRBJ2-3; length: 14; D: NA; V: TRBV9; size: NA; CDR3: CASSVVGGSDTQYF; DNA: TGTGCCAGCAGCGTAGTTGGGGGGTCAGATACGCAGTATTTT
J: TRBJ1-1; length: 14; D: TRBD1; V: TRBV5-4; size: once; CDR3: CASSLVGTGGEAFF; DNA: TGTGCCAGCAGCTTAGTAGGGACAGGAGGTGAAGCTTTCTTT
J: TRBJ2-5; length: 15; D: NA; V: TRBV6-1; size: NA; CDR3: CASSEAAQRRETQYF; DNA: TGTGCCAGCAGTGAAGCCGCGCAAAGGAGAGAGACCCAGTACTTC
J: TRBJ2-1; length: 14; D: TRBD1; V: TRBV10-3; size: NA; CDR3: CAIWTGGVMDEQFF; DNA: TGTGCCATCTGGACAGGGGGAGTGATGGATGAGCAGTTCTTC
J: TRBJ2-3; length: 14; D: NA; V: TRBV19; size: NA; CDR3: CASRSGDLTDTQYF; DNA: TGTGCCAGTAGGTCGGGAGATCTCACAGATACGCAGTATTTT
J: TRBJ2-5; length: 11; D: NA; V: TRBV6-6; size: NA; CDR3: CASLGRETQYF; DNA: TGTGCCAGCTTGGGGCGTGAGACCCAGTACTTC
J: TRBJ2-5; length: 16; D: NA; V: TRBV4-2; size: NA; CDR3: CASSQVWETSKETQYF; DNA: TGTGCCAGCAGCCAAGTATGGGAGACATCGAAAGAGACCCAGTACTTC
J: TRBJ2-7; length: 12; D: TRBD2; V: TRBV6-1; size: NA; CDR3: CATGLAVYEQYF; DNA: TGTGCCACGGGACTAGCGGTCTACGAGCAGTACTTC
J: TRBJ1-4; length: 15; D: TRBD1; V: TRBV6-5; size: NA; CDR3: CASNKQGATNEKLFF; DNA: TGTGCCAGCAACAAGCAGGGGGCAACTAATGAAAAACTGTTTTTT
J: TRBJ2-5; length: 14; D: NA; V: TRBV7-9; size: few; CDR3: CASSPSGEQETQYF; DNA: TGTGCCAGCAGCCCCTCGGGGGAGCAAGAGACCCAGTACTTC
J: TRBJ1-1; length: 13; D: NA; V: TRBV30; size: NA; CDR3: CAWRGRGNTEAFF; DNA: TGTGCCTGGAGAGGCCGGGGTAACACTGAAGCTTTCTTT
J: TRBJ1-2; length: 14; D: TRBD1; V: TRBV29-1; size: NA; CDR3: CSVVGDRDGYGYTF; DNA: TGCAGCGTTGTAGGGGACAGGGATGGCTATGGCTACACCTTC
J: TRBJ2-1; length: 15; D: NA; V: TRBV9; size: NA; CDR3: CASSPLIGSYNEQFF; DNA: TGTGCCAGCAGCCCCCTGATCGGCTCCTACAATGAGCAGTTCTTC
J: TRBJ2-2; length: 16; D: NA; V: TRBV14; size: NA; CDR3: CASSQEWGPHTGELFF; DNA: TGTGCCAGCAGCCAAGAGTGGGGGCCGCACACCGGGGAGCTGTTTTTT
J: TRBJ2-3; length: 19; D: TRBD2; V: TRBV7-2; size: NA; CDR3: CASSLGPLLVSGKADTQYF; DNA: TGTGCCAGCAGCCTCGGTCCCCTATTGGTTAGCGGGAAAGCAGATACGCAGTATTTT
J: TRBJ2-1; length: 17; D: NA; V: TRBV11-3; size: few; CDR3: CASSLDLAGRYYNEQFF; DNA: TGTGCCAGCAGCTTAGATCTTGCGGGTCGCTACTACAATGAGCAGTTCTTC
J: TRBJ1-1; length: 14; D: NA; V: TRBV19; size: once; CDR3: CASSSWAEGTEAFF; DNA: TGTGCCAGTAGTTCCTGGGCGGAGGGCACTGAAGCTTTCTTT
J: TRBJ2-5; length: 14; D: TRBD1; V: TRBV7-7; size: NA; CDR3: CASSRDRGQETQYF; DNA: TGTGCCAGCAGCCGGGACAGGGGGCAAGAGACCCAGTACTTC
J: TRBJ2-1; length: 11; D: NA; V: TRBV20-1; size: NA; CDR3: CSAEQYNEQFF; DNA: TGCAGTGCTGAACAGTACAATGAGCAGTTCTTC
J: TRBJ1-1; length: 14; D: NA; V: TRBV11-3; size: NA; CDR3: CASSLGQENTEAFF; DNA: TGTGCCAGCAGCTTAGGTCAGGAGAACACTGAAGCTTTCTTT
J: TRBJ2-7; length: 12; D: NA; V: TRBV27; size: NA; CDR3: CASSQGLYEQYF; DNA: TGTGCCAGCAGCCAAGGACTGTACGAGCAGTACTTC
J: TRBJ2-7; length: 14; D: NA; V: TRBV9; size: NA; CDR3: CASTSVAASPEQYF; DNA: TGTGCCAGCACCTCCGTAGCGGCCTCACCCGAGCAGTACTTC
J: TRBJ2-1; length: 15; D: TRBD1; V: TRBV29-1; size: NA; CDR3: CSARGQGAQYNEQFF; DNA: TGCAGCGCTAGGGGACAGGGGGCGCAATACAATGAGCAGTTCTTC
J: TRBJ2-3; length: 14; D: NA; V: TRBV6-6; size: NA; CDR3: CASSRDSSTDTQYF; DNA: TGTGCCAGCAGCCGAGACAGTAGCACAGATACGCAGTATTTT
J: TRBJ2-5; length: 13; D: NA; V: TRBV15; size: once; CDR3: CATSREPGETQYF; DNA: TGTGCCACCAGCAGAGAACCAGGGGAGACCCAGTACTTC
J: TRBJ1-1; length: 14; D: NA; V: TRBV6-5; size: NA; CDR3: CASSPYHGDTEAFF; DNA: TGTGCCAGCAGCCCGTACCACGGGGACACTGAAGCTTTCTTT
J: TRBJ1-1; length: 14; D: NA; V: TRBV5-1; size: NA; CDR3: CASSWDSMNTEAFF; DNA: TGCGCCAGCAGCTGGGACTCAATGAACACTGAAGCTTTCTTT
J: TRBJ2-3; length: 17; D: NA; V: TRBV1; size: few; CDR3: CTSSSPNPGGPEDTQYF; DNA: TGCACCAGCAGCTCCCCGAATCCGGGAGGGCCCGAAGATACGCAGTATTTT
J: TRBJ2-1; length: 15; D: TRBD2; V: TRBV7-3; size: NA; CDR3: CASSSRLAGWDEQFF; DNA: TGTGCCAGCAGCTCCCGACTAGCGGGGTGGGATGAGCAGTTCTTC
J: TRBJ2-7; length: 16; D: TRBD1; V: TRBV9; size: NA; CDR3: CASSPRPGQGLYEQYF; DNA: TGTGCCAGCAGCCCCCGCCCGGGACAGGGGCTCTACGAGCAGTACTTC
J: TRBJ2-7; length: 14; D: TRBD1; V: TRBV5-5; size: few; CDR3: CASSLGTGAYEQYF; DNA: TGTGCCAGCAGCTTGGGGACAGGGGCTTACGAGCAGTACTTC
J: TRBJ1-1; length: 15; D: NA; V: TRBV19; size: NA; CDR3: CASIPGGTPNTEAFF; DNA: TGTGCCAGTATCCCGGGGGGCACCCCGAACACTGAAGCTTTCTTT
J: TRBJ1-1; length: 14; D: NA; V: TRBV5-6; size: NA; CDR3: CASSLGGVNTEAFF; DNA: TGTGCCAGCAGCCTGGGCGGAGTGAACACTGAAGCTTTCTTT
J: TRBJ1-1; length: 14; D: TRBD1; V: TRBV6-5; size: NA; CDR3: CASSLATGGPEAFF; DNA: TGTGCCAGCAGTTTAGCGACAGGGGGCCCAGAAGCTTTCTTT
J: TRBJ1-2; length: 14; D: NA; V: TRBV5-6; size: few; CDR3: CASRPDRLLYGYTF; DNA: TGTGCCAGCAGACCAGACAGGCTCCTCTATGGCTACACCTTC
J: TRBJ1-4; length: 15; D: TRBD1; V: TRBV6-1; size: NA; CDR3: CASSERRGQGVKLFF; DNA: TGTGCCAGCAGTGAAAGGAGGGGGCAGGGGGTAAAACTGTTTTTT
J: TRBJ2-5; length: 16; D: TRBD2; V: TRBV11-2; size: NA; CDR3: CASSQPGGSPQETQYF; DNA: TGTGCCAGCAGCCAACCCGGCGGGAGCCCTCAAGAGACCCAGTACTTC
J: TRBJ1-5; length: 15; D: NA; V: TRBV6-1; size: NA; CDR3: CASSAGRLGVAPQHF; DNA: TGTGCCAGCAGCGCGGGACGGCTTGGAGTAGCGCCCCAGCATTTT
J: TRBJ1-5; length: 16; D: TRBD1; V: TRBV28; size: NA; CDR3: CASILTGTASYQPQHF; DNA: TGTGCCAGCATTCTCACCGGGACAGCTTCCTATCAGCCCCAGCATTTT
J: TRBJ2-5; length: 13; D: NA; V: TRBV7-9; size: NA; CDR3: CASSLTQAETQYF; DNA: TGTGCCAGCAGCTTAACACAGGCAGAGACCCAGTACTTC
J: TRBJ1-1; length: 14; D: NA; V: TRBV4-1; size: NA; CDR3: CASSPGGDPGEAFF; DNA: TGCGCCAGCAGCCCGGGGGGAGACCCCGGTGAAGCTTTCTTT
J: TRBJ2-1; length: 11; D: NA; V: TRBV6-5; size: few; CDR3: CASSSFGEQFF; DNA: TGTGCCAGCAGTAGTTTTGGCGAGCAGTTCTTC